This T cell receptor (beta chain) was observed in a study of HIV-infected patients and healthy controls. V was clipped by 0 bases and J by 3 bases; unmatched bases: 7. The germline CDR1 and CDR2 sequences are DFQATT and SNEGSKA (reference sequence). The CDR3 loop spans 16 amino acids. Remarks on this clonotype: What it recognizes is unknown.

General observations from the study: Compared with untreated HIV+ repertoires, healthy controls showed roughly threefold more distinct CDR3s and higher Shannon diversity.

Follow-up blood was drawn about 14 weeks, roughly three months, after antiretroviral therapy began. The repertoire came from unfractionated whole blood and reflected all unsorted peripheral T cells. cDNA was made from approximately 500 ng RNA using alpha and beta constant primers. Alpha and beta chain libraries were made separately by chain-specific third strand synthesis with multiplexing indices. Second strand synthesis was primed from the SP2 site. TCRdb re-called the 5' RACE reads through MiXCR, storing one row per CDR3 protein. This sample has several thousand distinct CDR3 sequences; over 7.5% occur once, and the top ten carry roughly 23%.

This specimen was blood, taken during antiretroviral therapy. This rearrangement joins TRBV20-1 to TRBJ2-1, with TRBD2 matching over 8 bases. The origin of this receptor is an adult with HIV infection. DNA for the CDR3: TGCAGTGCTAGAGATCGGAGCGGGAGCGGCTACAATGAGCAGTTCTTC. As protein: CSARDRSGSGYNEQFF.